This T cell receptor beta chain originates from a study of OX40 agonist ivuxolimab in advanced cancers. Broader study findings: CD8+ T cells showed, on average, more clonal expansion than CD4+ cells. Near-lowest levels of clonal expansion characterized partial responders at 0.1-3.0 mg/kg.

Sequencing used immunoSEQ multiplex PCR; TCRdb keeps in-frame clones, though not all of them. This sample carries around 78,000 clones, roughly 91% of them seen once, and the ten largest clones take over 0.2%. With respect to this clone: Its target is not known.

The CDR3 runs to 17 residues. The V gene lost 5 bases and the J gene lost 0 bases, with 16 bases spanning the gap. Germline-derived CDR1 and CDR2 are SGHTA and FQGNSA. Exclusion of a patient followed from autoimmune disease history or systemic immunosuppression. The source material was CD4+ or CD8+ T cells sorted from blood, sampled in a trial of the OX40 agonist ivuxolimab. The V and J genes are TRBV7-2 and TRBJ2-2, with D perhaps matching TRBD1 (5 bases). The TCR was taken from an adult with an advanced solid tumor such as melanoma, head and neck, liver or kidney cancer. DNA for the CDR3: TGTGCCAGCAGCCCGTGGGGCACCATCGCGAACACCGGGGAGCTGTTTTTT. Its translation: CASSPWGTIANTGELFF.